These 25 T cell receptor beta chains came from one sample sequenced in a study of cytomegalovirus exposure and HLA in healthy donors. The table came from immunoSEQ multiplex PCR; TCRdb's copy has only in-frame clones and leaves some out. Of some 110,000 clones listed, 70% to 90% are singletons. Material: PBMCs. The source is a man younger than 30 in good health and CMV-seronegative.

The chain has TRBV9 and TRBJ2-5, with a possible D match to TRBD1 (5 bases). The germline gives CDR1 SGDLS, CDR2 YYNGEE. The CDR3 consists of 14 residues. V lost 4 bases to trimming and J lost 7 bases, with 17 bases between them. Written as DNA, the CDR3 is TGTGCCAGCAGCACACAGGCCAGACCTACGACCCAGTACTTC. This encodes CASSTQARPTTQYF.

The CDR3 sequence is CASSLRGGHYEQYF. DNA of the CDR3: TGTGCCAGCAGTTTGCGGGGGGGCCATTACGAGCAGTACTTC. This chain connects TRBV27 to TRBJ2-7, with 9 bases matching TRBD2. The V gene's germline CDR1 is MNHEY and CDR2 SMNVEV (reference sequence). With 3 bases clipped from V and 4 bases from J, the junction kept 4 bases outside the gene matches. The CDR3 loop spans 14 amino acids.

This chain connects TRBV5-1 to TRBJ1-1; D call uncertain. Germline CDR1 reads SGHRS; CDR2 reads YFSETQ. The CDR3 is made up of 11 amino acids. Trimming pared 4 bases from V and 11 bases from J, leaving 12 bases between. CDR3 amino acids: CASSTGGFAFF. The CDR3 DNA reads as TGCGCCAGCAGCACCGGCGGTTTTGCTTTCTTT.

The rearrangement links TRBV14 to TRBJ2-7; maybe TRBD1 (6 bases). V was shortened by 2 bases and J by 5 bases, with 22 bases between the two germline ends. The CDR3 spans 17 residues. Germline V CDR1 and CDR2: SGHDN, FVKESK. The CDR3 here is CASSQTRTVPSRDEQYF. The CDR3 coding sequence is TGTGCCAGCAGCCAAACCCGGACAGTACCTTCCAGGGACGAGCAGTACTTC. Looking up the rest from reference TRBV14 and TRBJ2-7 gives the full variable domain: EAGVTQFPSHSVIEKGQTVTLRCDPISGHDNLYWYRRVMGKEIKFLLHFVKESKQDESGMPNNRFLAERTGGTYSTLKVQPAELEDSGVYFCASSQTRTVPSRDEQYFGPGTRLTVT.

This chain connects TRBV6-1 to TRBJ2-7, with 11 bases lining up with TRBD1. The V gene end was trimmed by 10 bases and the J gene end by 1 base; junction bases not matched to a gene: 9. The CDR3 loop spans 15 amino acids. Germline loops: CDR1 MNHNS, CDR2 SASEGT. CDR3 sequence reads: CATDMDRGLSYEQYF. In DNA, the CDR3 is TGTGCCACGGACATGGACAGGGGGCTATCCTACGAGCAGTACTTC.

The chain uses TRBV15 and TRBJ1-5; 10 bases agree with TRBD1. The CDR3 totals 19 residues. CDR1 is LNHNV, CDR2 YYDKDF, per germline (reference sequence). The junction had 11 bases not matched to a gene; V was cut back by 3 bases and J by 0 bases. CDR3 region: CATSSPGGTGDYSNQPQHF. In nucleotides, the CDR3 is TGTGCCACCAGCAGCCCAGGAGGGACAGGGGACTATAGCAATCAGCCCCAGCATTTT.

This rearrangement joins TRBV5-1 to TRBJ1-4, with a tentative D call TRBD1 (5 bases). V was pared by 0 bases and J by 6 bases, with 15 bases between. This CDR3 region has 16 residues. The germline V gene encodes CDR1 SGHRS and CDR2 YFSETQ. CDR3 loop: CASSLAAGRVDEKLFF. In DNA form, the CDR3 reads TGCGCCAGCAGCTTGGCCGCTGGCAGGGTGGATGAAAAACTGTTTTTT.

The chain couples TRBV6-5 to TRBJ2-7; 9 bases are shared with TRBD1. The germline gives CDR1 MNHEY, CDR2 SVGAGI. The CDR3 loop spans 15 amino acids. Germline trimming cut 0 bases from V and 7 bases from J; bases unmatched to any gene: 7. The CDR3 region has the DNA TGTGCCAGCAGTTACTCTTGGACAGGGGTGAAAGAGCAGTACTTC. Translated: CASSYSWTGVKEQYF.

The chain is built from TRBV7-7 and TRBJ1-4; D not certain. Trimming removed 6 bases from V and 0 bases from J, with 11 bases in between. Looked up from germline, CDR1 is SSHAT and CDR2 is FNYEAQ (reference sequence). The CDR3 is 15 residues long. The CDR3 nucleotides read TGTGCCAGCAGTCTACAGTGCCCAACTAATGAAAAACTGTTTTTT. The encoded protein is CASSLQCPTNEKLFF. The variable domain in full, completed from reference TRBV7-7 and TRBJ1-4, reads GAGVSQSPRYKVTKRGQDVTLRCDPISSHATLYWYQQALGQGPEFLTYFNYEAQPDKSGLPSDRFSAERPEGSISTLTIQRTEQRDSAMYRCASSLQCPTNEKLFFGSGTQLSVL.

CDR3 sequence (DNA): TGTGCCAGCAGCTCGGGACAGAAAAACATTCAGTACTTC. This translates into CASSSGQKNIQYF. The chain joins TRBV13 to TRBJ2-4; 7 bases map to TRBD1. Germline CDR1 and CDR2: PRHDT and FYEKMQ (reference sequence). The J segment lost 4 bases and the V segment lost 4 bases, leaving 1 base of the junction unmatched. This CDR3 has 13 residues.

This chain uses TRBV7-2 with TRBJ2-6, with D uncertain. This CDR3 is built from 15 residues. The germline V gene has CDR1 SGHTA and CDR2 FQGNSA. V lost 1 base, J lost 3 bases, and 7 bases lay in between. CDR3 protein: CASSLVVSGANVLTF. CDR3 bases: TGTGCCAGCAGCTTAGTTGTTAGTGGGGCCAACGTCCTGACTTTC. Full variable domain (outside the CDR3, taken from reference TRBV7-2 and TRBJ2-6): GAGVSQSPSNKVTEKGKDVELRCDPISGHTALYWYRQSLGQGLEFLIYFQGNSAPDKSGLPSDRFSAERTGGSVSTLTIQRTQQEDSAVYLCASSLVVSGANVLTFGAGSRLTVL.

This chain connects TRBV7-7 to TRBJ2-1, with no clear D. The germline gives CDR1 SSHAT, CDR2 FNYEAQ (reference sequence). This CDR3 comprises 13 residues. The V end was cut by 0 bases, the J end by 5 bases, with 5 bases between. In DNA form, the CDR3 reads TGTGCCAGCAGCTTAGCAATTAACAATGAGCAGTTCTTC. Encoded protein: CASSLAINNEQFF. The full variable domain, its missing parts supplied by reference TRBV7-7 and TRBJ2-1, is GAGVSQSPRYKVTKRGQDVTLRCDPISSHATLYWYQQALGQGPEFLTYFNYEAQPDKSGLPSDRFSAERPEGSISTLTIQRTEQRDSAMYRCASSLAINNEQFFGPGTRLTVL.

V gene TRBV7-2 combines with J gene TRBJ2-2, with 8 bases identical to TRBD2. V was clipped by 5 bases and J by 4 bases; unmatched bases: 6. CDR3 length: 15 residues. In germline, CDR1 is SGHTA, CDR2 FQGNSA. The CDR3 spells CASSRGGESTGELFF. CDR3 coding DNA: TGTGCCAGCAGCCGGGGGGGAGAGAGCACCGGGGAGCTGTTTTTT. The full variable domain, rest sourced from reference TRBV7-2 and TRBJ2-2, is GAGVSQSPSNKVTEKGKDVELRCDPISGHTALYWYRQSLGQGLEFLIYFQGNSAPDKSGLPSDRFSAERTGGSVSTLTIQRTQQEDSAVYLCASSRGGESTGELFFGEGSRLTVL.

The V and J genes are TRBV27 and TRBJ2-5, with D possibly TRBD1 on 6 matching bases. This CDR3 has 13 amino acids. V lost 5 bases to trimming and J lost 5 bases, with 12 bases between them. CDR1 is MNHEY, CDR2 SMNVEV, per germline (reference sequence). CDR3 region: CASSRGFGETQYF. The DNA for the CDR3 is TGTGCCAGCAGTAGGGGGTTCGGGGAGACCCAGTACTTC.

The rearrangement links TRBV28 to TRBJ1-1; 7 bases are a match to TRBD1. CDR3 size: 16 residues. The V and J ends lost 5 bases and 4 bases, in that order; junction bases with no gene match: 13. Germline CDR1 MDHEN, CDR2 SYDVKM. The CDR3 protein is CASSAGTRGFGTEAFF. The DNA of the CDR3 is TGTGCCAGCAGTGCAGGGACCAGGGGGTTTGGCACTGAAGCTTTCTTT.

The J gene is TRBJ2-1, the V gene TRBV7-2; 16 positions match TRBD2. The CDR3 sequence is 19 residues long. The germline V gene has CDR1 SGHTA and CDR2 FQGNSA. The J segment lost 0 bases and the V segment lost 1 base, leaving 3 bases of the junction unmatched. The CDR3 DNA reads TGTGCCAGCAGCTTAGTGGGACTAGCGGGGGGGAGCTCCTACAATGAGCAGTTCTTC. It specifies CASSLVGLAGGSSYNEQFF.

This chain links TRBV5-1 with TRBJ2-5; 14 bases agree with TRBD2. Germline V gene sequence: CDR1 SGHRS, CDR2 YFSETQ. The ends lost 3 bases at V and 3 bases at J; junction bases unmatched: 4. The CDR3 loop spans 16 amino acids. The CDR3: CASSWGLAGAEETQYF. CDR3 DNA sequence: TGCGCCAGCAGCTGGGGACTAGCGGGGGCAGAAGAGACCCAGTACTTC.

The chain couples TRBV7-9 to TRBJ2-3, with unresolved D. This CDR3 is 13 amino acids long. Germline V lookup: CDR1 SEHNR, CDR2 FQNEAQ (reference sequence). The V end lost 1 base, the J end lost 2 bases, and 4 bases lay between the germline ends. The CDR3 DNA sequence: TGTGCCAGCAGCTTAGTCGTCACAGATACGCAGTATTTT. Translated, it gives CASSLVVTDTQYF.

The table lists this clone with a few counts. The chain recombines TRBV19 with TRBJ1-1; no reliable D call. The CDR3 sequence is 13 residues long. The germline gives CDR1 LNHDA, CDR2 SQIVND (reference sequence). V shed 8 bases and J shed 4 bases, with 14 bases lying between them. DNA of the CDR3: TGTGCCAGTCTGTTTCAAGGAGGCACTGAAGCTTTCTTT. Its protein product is CASLFQGGTEAFF.

The chain uses TRBV10-2 and TRBJ2-1; tentative D call: TRBD1 (5 bases). With 2 bases removed from V and 4 bases from J, the gap between germline ends came to 9 bases. This CDR3 is 14 amino acids long. Germline V gene sequence: CDR1 WSHSY, CDR2 SAAADI. The CDR3 region has the DNA TGCGCCAGCAGTGAGGAGACAGAGTACAATGAGCAGTTCTTC. Translated: CASSEETEYNEQFF.

The CDR3, as DNA: TGTGCCAGCAGGGGAGCGGGGGGGCGTTACGAGCAGTACTTC. Translating gives CASRGAGGRYEQYF. The chain joins TRBV28 to TRBJ2-7, with 10 positions matching TRBD2. CDR3 length: 14 amino acids. The V gene end was trimmed by 6 bases and the J gene end by 4 bases; junction bases not matched to a gene: 6. Looked up from germline, CDR1 is MDHEN and CDR2 is SYDVKM. Complete variable domain (other parts from reference TRBV28 and TRBJ2-7): DVKVTQSSRYLVKRTGEKVFLECVQDMDHENMFWYRQDPGLGLRLIYFSYDVKMKEKGDIPEGYSVSREKKERFSLILESASTNQTSMYLCASRGAGGRYEQYFGPGTRLTVT.

The chain uses TRBV5-1 and TRBJ1-1; D is unclear. The CDR3 covers 14 residues. V lost 3 bases, J lost 2 bases, and 11 bases lay in between. Germline V gene lookup returns CDR1 SGHRS and CDR2 YFSETQ. The CDR3 region has the DNA TGCGCCAGCAGCTCTGTTTCAGAAAACACTGAAGCTTTCTTT. It yields the protein CASSSVSENTEAFF. Full variable domain (remainder filled in from reference TRBV5-1 and TRBJ1-1): KAGVTQTPRYLIKTRGQQVTLSCSPISGHRSVSWYQQTPGQGLQFLFEYFSETQRNKGNFPGRFSGRQFSNSRSEMNVSTLELGDSALYLCASSSVSENTEAFFGQGTRLTVV.

The chain couples TRBV11-3 to TRBJ2-1; maybe TRBD2 (6 bases). The CDR3 consists of 14 residues. The germline V gene has CDR1 SGHNT and CDR2 YENEEA. Trimming left V 1 base short and J 6 bases short, with 10 bases between. The CDR3 bases are TGTGCCAGCAGCTTAGGCGGGGCTGTCAATGAGCAGTTCTTC. It codes for CASSLGGAVNEQFF.

V gene TRBV18 combines with J gene TRBJ1-4; D uncertain. Trimming pared 0 bases from V and 4 bases from J, leaving 9 bases between. CDR3 length: 15 amino acids. The germline gives CDR1 KGHSH, CDR2 LQKENI. The CDR3 loop reads CASSPPFQNNEKLFF. The CDR3 DNA reads as TGTGCCAGCTCACCACCGTTTCAGAATAATGAAAAACTGTTTTTT.

The V and J genes are TRBV5-1 and TRBJ2-3; unclear D gene. The CDR3 totals 14 residues. CDR1 is SGHRS and CDR2 is YFSETQ in the germline V gene. The germline V and J ends were trimmed by 0 bases and 0 bases, with 5 bases remaining between them. The CDR3 nucleotides are TGCGCCAGCAGCTTGGCCGTCAGCACAGATACGCAGTATTTT. Translated: CASSLAVSTDTQYF. The entire variable domain, with the rest obtained from reference TRBV5-1 and TRBJ2-3, is as follows: KAGVTQTPRYLIKTRGQQVTLSCSPISGHRSVSWYQQTPGQGLQFLFEYFSETQRNKGNFPGRFSGRQFSNSRSEMNVSTLELGDSALYLCASSLAVSTDTQYFGPGTRLTVL.